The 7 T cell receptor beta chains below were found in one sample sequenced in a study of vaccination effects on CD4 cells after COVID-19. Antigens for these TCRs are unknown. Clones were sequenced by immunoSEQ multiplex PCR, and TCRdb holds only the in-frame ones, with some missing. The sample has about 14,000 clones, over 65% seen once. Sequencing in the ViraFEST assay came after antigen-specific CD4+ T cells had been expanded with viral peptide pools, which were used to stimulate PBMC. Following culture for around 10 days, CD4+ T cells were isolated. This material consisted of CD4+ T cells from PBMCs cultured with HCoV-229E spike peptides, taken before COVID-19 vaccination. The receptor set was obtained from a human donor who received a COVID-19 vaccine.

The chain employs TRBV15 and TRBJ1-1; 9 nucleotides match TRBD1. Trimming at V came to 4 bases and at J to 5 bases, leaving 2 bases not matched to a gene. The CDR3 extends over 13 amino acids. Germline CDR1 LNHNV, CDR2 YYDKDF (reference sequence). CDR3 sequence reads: CATSKGQGTEAFF. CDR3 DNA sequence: TGTGCCACCAGCAAGGGACAGGGAACTGAAGCTTTCTTT.

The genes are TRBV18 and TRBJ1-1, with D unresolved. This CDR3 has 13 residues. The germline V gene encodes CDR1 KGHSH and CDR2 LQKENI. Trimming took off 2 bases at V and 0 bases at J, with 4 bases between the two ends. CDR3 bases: TGTGCCAGCTCACCAGGTATGAACACTGAAGCTTTCTTT. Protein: CASSPGMNTEAFF. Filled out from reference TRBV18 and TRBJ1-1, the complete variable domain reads NAGVMQNPRHLVRRRGQEARLRCSPMKGHSHVYWYRQLPEEGLKFMVYLQKENIIDESGMPKERFSAEFPKEGPSILRIQQVVRGDSAAYFCASSPGMNTEAFFGQGTRLTVV.

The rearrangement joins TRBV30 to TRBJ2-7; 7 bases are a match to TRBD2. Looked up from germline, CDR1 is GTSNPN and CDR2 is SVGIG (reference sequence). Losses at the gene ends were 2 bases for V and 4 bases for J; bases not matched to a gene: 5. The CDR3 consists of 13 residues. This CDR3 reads CAWSRGDVYEQYF. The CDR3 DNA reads TGTGCCTGGAGTCGGGGGGATGTATACGAGCAGTACTTC.

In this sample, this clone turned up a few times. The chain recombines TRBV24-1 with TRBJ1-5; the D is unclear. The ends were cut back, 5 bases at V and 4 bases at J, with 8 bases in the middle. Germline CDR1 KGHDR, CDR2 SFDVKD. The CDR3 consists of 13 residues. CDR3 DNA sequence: TGTGCCACCAGTGTCGGTTGGAATCAGCCCCAGCATTTT. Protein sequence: CATSVGWNQPQHF.

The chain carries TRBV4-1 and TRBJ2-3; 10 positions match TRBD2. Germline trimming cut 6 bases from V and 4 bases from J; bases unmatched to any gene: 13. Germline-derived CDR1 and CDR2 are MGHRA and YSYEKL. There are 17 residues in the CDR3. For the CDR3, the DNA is TGCGCCAGCAGGCCCCGCGAGCGGGGGGGCGTGGCAGATACGCAGTATTTT. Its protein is CASRPRERGGVADTQYF.

For the CDR3, the DNA is TGTGCCAGCAGCCAAGAAGGCAGGGGCGGCTACACCTTC. It specifies CASSQEGRGGYTF. J is TRBJ1-2 and V is TRBV4-2; D perhaps matches TRBD1 (6 bases). Germline V gives CDR1 LGHNA, CDR2 YNFKEQ. There are 13 residues in the CDR3. V gave up 0 bases and J gave up 8 bases, with 10 bases separating them.

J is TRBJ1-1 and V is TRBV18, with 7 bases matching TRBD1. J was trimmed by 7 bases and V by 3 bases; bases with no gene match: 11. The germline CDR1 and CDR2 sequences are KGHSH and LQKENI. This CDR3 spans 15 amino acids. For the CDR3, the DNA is TGTGCCAGCTCACCGAGGTCAGGGGGGGCTGGTGAAGCTTTCTTT. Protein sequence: CASSPRSGGAGEAFF.